This entry describes one T cell receptor beta chain. Its cognate antigen is unknown. One end of the junction is discordant with germline, which a read error may explain. The data are from a study of blood T cells in healthy people across ages. Germline CDR1 and CDR2: SGHRS and YFSETQ. There are 15 residues in the CDR3. Alongside a J-beta primer mix, a sample-barcoded 5' primer served in a second PCR lasting roughly 6 to 11 cycles. Using its own MiXCR run on the 5' RACE reads, TCRdb lists one record per CDR3 protein. Of approximately 820,000 distinct CDR3 sequences listed, roughly 44% were seen once; the top ten hold approximately 20%. Study-wide results and limits: Long-lived donors had more naive CD4+ cells and higher diversity than aged donors.

The chain carries TRBV5-1 and TRBJ2-1, with 8 bases identical to TRBD2. This TCR was recovered from a man in his sixties in good health. The sequenced material came from blood. CDR3 sequence: CAGSPGGGRRTEQFF. CDR3 bases: TGCGCCGGCAGCCCGGGAGGGGGGAGAAGAACTGAGCAGTTCTTC.